This TCR beta chain derives from a study of blood T cell repertoires in COVID-19. The CDR3 extends over 14 amino acids. From germline, CDR1 is MDHEN and CDR2 SYDVKM. With V trimmed by 6 bases and J by 1 base, 3 bases remained unmatched. Assay: immunoSEQ multiplex PCR; the TCRdb copy retains only in-frame clones and omits some. The table records tens of thousands of clones, more than 75% of them present only once. The TCR sequence derives from a woman over 75 with acute or convalescent COVID-19. J is TRBJ2-7 and V is TRBV28; TRBD1 matches 10 bases. Sample: peripheral blood. In nucleotides, the CDR3 is TGTGCCAGCAGGGGACAGGGGACTTCCTACGAGCAGTACTTC. This sequence encodes CASRGQGTSYEQYF.